This T cell receptor beta chain came from a study of cytomegalovirus exposure and HLA in healthy donors. The CDR3 has 13 amino acids. Germline V gives CDR1 MNHNS, CDR2 SASEGT. Trimming cost V 6 bases and J 1 base, with 9 bases left between them. Both 60 Vbeta primers and 13 Jbeta primers went into the PCR. Only in-frame clones appear in the TCRdb table, and some are missing; sequencing was by immunoSEQ multiplex PCR. Of about 130,000 clones listed, approximately 74% were seen once; the top ten hold around 4.7%. The V gene is TRBV6-1, the J gene TRBJ1-1; maybe TRBD1 (5 bases). The clonotype originates from a man aged 18-30 years in good health and CMV-seropositive. Material: PBMCs. CDR3 region: CASRAGGNTEAFF. CDR3 nucleotides: TGTGCCAGCAGGGCCGGGGGGAACACTGAAGCTTTCTTT.